This TCR beta chain was retrieved from a study of T cell repertoires in cytomegalovirus infection. Turning to the study itself: From public TCR beta signatures came an indication of both CMV infection and matching HLA type.

J gave up 7 bases and V 3 bases, and 9 bases lay outside the gene matches. This CDR3 is built from 15 residues. Looked up from germline, CDR1 is SGHVS and CDR2 is FNYEAQ. A remark on this clonotype: What it recognizes is unknown.

TCRdb fed the reads into MiXCR, producing one record per CDR3 protein. The sample shows approximately 71,000 distinct CDR3 sequences, 20% to 25% of them seen only once. The chain has TRBV7-6 and TRBJ2-5; TRBD1 matches 9 bases. Sequences were derived from CD8+ T cells from cultured PBMCs, sampled from culture after CMV antigen stimulation. This receptor was identified in a human donor in good health (CMV status not recorded). Some clones in this sample may be carry-over from other donors' samples. CDR3 DNA sequence: TGTGCCAGCAGCTTCGGACAGGGGTTGTTAGGGACCCAGTACTTC. The encoded protein is CASSFGQGLLGTQYF.